A single sample gave rise to the 14 T cell receptor beta chains below, sequenced in a study of T cell changes during pregnancy in multiple sclerosis. Profiling relied on immunoSEQ multiplex PCR, and the TCRdb table lists in-frame clones only, not all of them. The sample records about 100,000 clones, around 93% being singletons. Sequences were derived from peripheral blood, sampled before pregnancy. These receptors all come from a female donor with multiple sclerosis, enrolled in a pregnancy study.

This chain joins TRBV5-4 and TRBJ1-1, with a weak D call TRBD1 (6 bases). V shed 3 bases and J shed 1 base, with 7 bases lying between them. The CDR3 contains 13 residues. Germline V gives CDR1 SGHNT, CDR2 YYREEE (reference sequence). The CDR3 DNA reads TGTGCCAGCAGCTGGGGGCCGAACACTGAAGCTTTCTTT. Translating it yields CASSWGPNTEAFF.

This rearrangement joins TRBV5-1 to TRBJ1-1, with 7 positions matching TRBD1. Germline CDR1 reads SGHRS; CDR2 reads YFSETQ. There are 16 residues in the CDR3. The trim removed 0 bases at V and 1 base at J, leaving 6 bases unmatched. The CDR3 region is CASSLGRDSRNTEAFF. CDR3 sequence (DNA): TGCGCCAGCAGCTTGGGCCGGGACAGTAGGAACACTGAAGCTTTCTTT.

J is TRBJ2-1 and V is TRBV18; D gene ambiguous. The V gene lost 0 bases and the J gene lost 2 bases, with 8 bases spanning the gap. The germline V gene encodes CDR1 KGHSH and CDR2 LQKENI. The CDR3 covers 15 residues. This CDR3 reads CASSPPQVPYNEQFF. In nucleotides, the CDR3 is TGTGCCAGCTCACCACCGCAGGTCCCCTACAATGAGCAGTTCTTC.

The chain employs TRBV6-6 and TRBJ2-5; 8 nucleotides line up with TRBD1. Per the germline V gene, CDR1 is MNHNY and CDR2 is SVGAGI (reference sequence). This CDR3 region has 14 residues. V dropped 6 bases and J dropped 3; count of bases not matched to a gene: 6. The CDR3 DNA follows: TGTGCCAGCAGCCCAGGGGGCAGGGAAGAGACCCAGTACTTC. Translated, it gives CASSPGGREETQYF.

CDR3 amino acids: CASSPTLAGVSEQFF. The CDR3 nucleotides read TGTGCCAGCAGCCCAACACTAGCGGGAGTGAGTGAGCAGTTCTTC. The rearrangement uses TRBV14 and TRBJ2-1, with 11 bases identical to TRBD2. This CDR3 has 15 amino acids. V shed 4 bases and J 9 bases; nucleotides not matched to a gene: 8. Germline V lookup: CDR1 SGHDN, CDR2 FVKESK.

The V call is TRBV6-1, the J call TRBJ1-2, with 9 nucleotides matching TRBD1. The germline gives CDR1 MNHNS, CDR2 SASEGT. The CDR3 extends over 15 amino acids. With 1 base clipped from V and 7 bases from J, the junction kept 7 bases outside the gene matches. CDR3 amino acids: CASSEGGQGLPGYTF. The CDR3 nucleotides are TGTGCCAGCAGTGAAGGTGGACAGGGGCTTCCTGGCTACACCTTC.

The chain joins TRBV13 to TRBJ2-7; TRBD1 matches 8 bases. CDR1 and CDR2 (germline): PRHDT, FYEKMQ (reference sequence). J was trimmed by 3 bases and V by 4 bases; bases with no gene match: 14. The CDR3 contains 17 residues. For the CDR3, the DNA is TGTGCCAGCAGCTCAATTGCAGGACAGGGCGGCCTCTACGAGCAGTACTTC. Protein product: CASSSIAGQGGLYEQYF.

The V and J genes are TRBV19 and TRBJ2-1; D uncertain. V was clipped by 5 bases and J by 7 bases, with 12 bases between them. CDR3 size: 13 residues. CDR1 LNHDA and CDR2 SQIVND come from the germline V gene (reference sequence). CDR3 protein: CASSSATGNEQFF. CDR3 bases: TGTGCCAGTAGTTCCGCCACCGGTAATGAGCAGTTCTTC.

This chain links TRBV6-1 with TRBJ1-2; D ambiguous. Germline V gene lookup returns CDR1 MNHNS and CDR2 SASEGT. The length of the CDR3 is 13 residues. V was trimmed by 2 bases and J by 3 bases, leaving 7 bases between them. Here the CDR3 DNA reads TGTGCCAGCAGTGAAAGCCCTTACTATGGCTACACCTTC. It yields the protein CASSESPYYGYTF.

V is TRBV7-9 and J is TRBJ2-2; maybe TRBD1 (6 bases). This CDR3 contains 15 residues. V gave up 2 bases and J gave up 4 bases, with 11 bases separating them. Germline V CDR1 and CDR2: SEHNR, FQNEAQ (reference sequence). The CDR3 DNA reads as TGTGCCAGCAGCTTACATCTCAGGGGCACCGGGGAGCTGTTTTTT. Residues: CASSLHLRGTGELFF.

The J gene is TRBJ2-7, the V gene TRBV7-2; D gene ambiguous. This CDR3 is 15 amino acids long. Germline CDR1 and CDR2: SGHTA and FQGNSA. The germline V and J ends were trimmed by 5 bases and 3 bases, with 17 bases remaining between them. CDR3 coding DNA: TGTGCCAGCAGCCTAGAGGTGGGTAGGAGCTACGAGCAGTACTTC. Translating gives CASSLEVGRSYEQYF.

The V gene is TRBV9, the J gene TRBJ2-4; unclear D gene. CDR1 is SGDLS, CDR2 YYNGEE, per germline. The CDR3 is 16 amino acids. Trimming removed 4 bases from V and 1 base from J, with 15 bases in between. As DNA, the CDR3 is TGTGCCAGCAGCCCAACGCACCGGGTGGCCAAAAACATTCAGTACTTC. This sequence encodes CASSPTHRVAKNIQYF.

The chain carries TRBV11-2 and TRBJ2-7; 12 nucleotides line up with TRBD2. J lost 5 bases, V lost 5 bases, and 10 bases had no gene match. The CDR3 has 16 residues. From germline, CDR1 is SGHAT and CDR2 FQNNGV. The CDR3 reads CASSRRLAGAKDEQYF. The CDR3 DNA is TGTGCCAGCAGCCGTCGACTAGCGGGAGCGAAAGACGAGCAGTACTTC.

The CDR3 DNA sequence: TGTGCCAGCAGCTCAATCGAAAGACTAGCGGGGTACCTCCCAGATACGCAGTATTTT. Protein product: CASSSIERLAGYLPDTQYF. This sequence joins TRBV7-3 and TRBJ2-3; TRBD2 matches 11 bases. Trimming took 4 bases from V and 4 from J; bases not matched to a gene: 16. CDR3 length equals 19 residues. CDR1 SGHTA and CDR2 FQGTGA come from the germline V gene.